This T cell receptor (beta chain) was captured in a study of T-cell reconstitution after alpha-beta-depleted transplantation in children. The CDR3 length is 14 residues. Germline assignment: CDR1 SQVTM and CDR2 ANQGSEA. Trimming took off 4 bases at V and 5 bases at J, with 18 bases between the two ends. This clonotype was seen many times. TCRbeta library construction was performed incorporating unique molecular identifiers. A single record per CDR3 protein comes from TCRdb applying MiXCR to the PCR reads. The sample holds more than 150,000 distinct CDR3 sequences, about 6.3% seen once. The rearrangement uses TRBV29-1 and TRBJ2-7; TRBD1 or TRBD2 may be the D gene (5 bases each). This receptor was taken from a human donor who donated a stem cell graft to a child with Wiskott-Aldrich syndrome. Sequences were derived from PBMCs from the stem cell graft donor, sampled from the stem cell graft. The DNA for the CDR3 is TGCAGCGTTGCGTACTCGCGCCTGGGGGACGAGCAGTACTTC. As protein: CSVAYSRLGDEQYF.